These 19 T cell receptor beta chains share one sample of origin, sequenced in a study of blood T cell repertoires in COVID-19. Assay used: immunoSEQ multiplex PCR; TCRdb lists only in-frame clones, some missing. The sample holds 110,000 to 150,000 clones, approximately 90% seen once. The source material was peripheral blood. The source of these receptors is a man in his fifties or sixties with active or convalescent COVID-19.

The V gene is TRBV5-4, the J gene TRBJ2-3; 7 nucleotides match TRBD2. V was pared by 5 bases and J by 6 bases, with 15 bases of the junction left unmatched. The CDR3 spans 16 residues. In germline, CDR1 is SGHNT, CDR2 YYREEE (reference sequence). Here the CDR3 reads CASSPPGSGGSDTQYF. Written as DNA, the CDR3 is TGTGCCAGCAGTCCACCAGGGTCCGGGGGGTCGGATACGCAGTATTTT.

J is TRBJ2-3 and V is TRBV25-1; TRBD2 aligns across 9 bases. The CDR3 consists of 14 residues. The V and J ends lost 8 bases and 1 base, in that order; junction bases with no gene match: 4. CDR1 and CDR2 from the germline V gene are MGHDK and SYGVNS. The CDR3: CASALAGGTDTQYF. The CDR3 nucleotides are TGTGCCAGCGCCTTAGCGGGGGGCACAGATACGCAGTATTTT.

In its sample, this clone was seen a few times. The CDR3 DNA follows: TGTGCCAGCAGGGTGTCGGTCGCCTCCTACGAGCAGTACTTC. Amino acids: CASRVSVASYEQYF. J is TRBJ2-7 and V is TRBV28; D call uncertain. CDR1 is MDHEN, CDR2 SYDVKM, per germline. Trimming removed 6 bases at V and 0 bases at J, with 12 bases between. The CDR3 has 14 amino acids.

The rearrangement uses TRBV7-9 and TRBJ1-2, with TRBD1 matching 8 bases. Germline-derived CDR1 and CDR2 are SEHNR and FQNEAQ (reference sequence). V was pared by 0 bases and J by 6 bases, with 15 bases of the junction left unmatched. This CDR3 has 18 amino acids. The CDR3 DNA reads TGTGCCAGCAGCTTAGCAGTTTTTAGGACAGGGTATTCGGATGGCTACACCTTC. Amino acids: CASSLAVFRTGYSDGYTF.

As regards this clone: Without the conserved terminal phenylalanine or tryptophan, this CDR3 likely stems from a read error. It is unclear where the CDR3 begins or ends on the DNA, so no DNA is shown, and the CDR3 is as TCRdb lists it. The rearrangement joins TRBV15 to TRBJ2-7; the table's D gene call, TRBD1, was not cross checked with the DNA. Germline V gene sequence: CDR1 LNHNV, CDR2 YYDKDF (reference sequence). The CDR3 totals 15 residues, both ends included. The chain's CDR3 is CATSRGFGTGDERVL.

This clone appeared a few times. The rearrangement links TRBV5-1 to TRBJ1-3; D might be TRBD1 (6 bases). CDR3 size: 16 residues. V gave up 0 bases and J gave up 3 bases, with 13 bases separating them. Germline values: CDR1 SGHRS, CDR2 YFSETQ. Here the CDR3 reads CASSLAGGRVGNTIYF. For the CDR3, the DNA is TGCGCCAGCAGCTTGGCCGGGGGGCGCGTTGGAAACACCATATATTTT.

This clone has just a few counts. The CDR3 bases are TGTGCCAGTAGTACTTGGGACAGGGGGATTTACGAGCAGTACTTC. Amino acids: CASSTWDRGIYEQYF. This chain connects TRBV19 to TRBJ2-7; 11 positions agree with TRBD1. Losses at the gene ends were 4 bases for V and 4 bases for J; bases not matched to a gene: 6. The CDR3 sequence is 15 residues long. CDR1 is LNHDA and CDR2 is SQIVND in the germline V gene (reference sequence).

The chain is built from TRBV7-2 and TRBJ2-3, with 7 bases identical to TRBD2. Germline loops: CDR1 SGHTA, CDR2 FQGNSA. V shed 2 bases, J shed 2 bases, and the junction held 4 bases outside the gene matches. There are 15 residues in the CDR3. CDR3 DNA: TGTGCCAGCAGCTTACGTGGGACTAACACAGATACGCAGTATTTT. Its translation is CASSLRGTNTDTQYF. Full variable domain (outside the CDR3, taken from reference TRBV7-2 and TRBJ2-3): GAGVSQSPSNKVTEKGKDVELRCDPISGHTALYWYRQSLGQGLEFLIYFQGNSAPDKSGLPSDRFSAERTGGSVSTLTIQRTQQEDSAVYLCASSLRGTNTDTQYFGPGTRLTVL.

This clone has a single count. This chain uses TRBV5-1 with TRBJ1-1, with 7 bases aligning to TRBD1. The length of the CDR3 is 14 residues. CDR1 SGHRS and CDR2 YFSETQ come from the germline V gene. J lost 7 bases, V lost 2 bases, and 8 bases had no gene match. DNA of the CDR3: TGCGCCAGCAGCTTAGGAGACAGGGAGAGTGAAGCTTTCTTT. This codes for CASSLGDRESEAFF.

As DNA, the CDR3 is TGTGCCAGCAGCCGCCGACCCGGGGGGGGGAAGGTTCCTAAATCTGGGGCCAACGTCCTGACTTTC. Protein sequence: CASSRRPGGGKVPKSGANVLTF. The V gene is TRBV3-1 (or the pseudogene TRBV3-2), the J gene TRBJ2-6; 8 bases are shared with TRBD2. Germline CDR1 and CDR2: LGHDT and YNNKEL (reference sequence). The CDR3 consists of 22 residues. J gave up 1 base and V 4 bases, and 21 bases lay outside the gene matches.

The chain recombines TRBV29-1 with TRBJ2-1, with 9 bases identical to TRBD1. This CDR3 contains 17 residues. Germline CDR1 SQVTM, CDR2 ANQGSEA. The ends lost 7 bases at V and 0 bases at J; junction bases unmatched: 13. The CDR3 region has the DNA TGCAGCGCCGCCGGGACAGGGAAAGCTAGCTCCTACAATGAGCAGTTCTTC. This gives the protein CSAAGTGKASSYNEQFF.

V is TRBV28 and J is TRBJ1-1; 7 bases agree with TRBD1. The CDR3 runs to 14 residues. Germline assignment: CDR1 MDHEN and CDR2 SYDVKM. Trimming cost V 5 bases and J 2 bases; bases outside gene matches: 5. Here the CDR3 reads CASSAGTANTEAFF. In DNA form, the CDR3 reads TGTGCCAGCAGTGCCGGGACAGCAAACACTGAAGCTTTCTTT.

This sequence joins TRBV6-5 and TRBJ2-1; D unresolved. The germline CDR1 and CDR2 sequences are MNHEY and SVGAGI. The CDR3 totals 12 residues. Between the trimmed V and J ends, which lost 6 bases and 0 bases, there was a span of 3 bases. CDR3 coding DNA: TGTGCCAGCAGCTTCTCCTACAATGAGCAGTTCTTC. Its translation: CASSFSYNEQFF.

V is TRBV7-8 and J is TRBJ1-2; D call uncertain. This CDR3 is 12 amino acids long. Germline-derived CDR1 and CDR2 are SGHVS and FQNEAQ. V dropped 0 bases and J dropped 8 bases, with 7 bases sitting between them. The CDR3 loop is CASSLAGIGYTF. The CDR3 DNA is TGTGCCAGCAGCTTAGCCGGGATCGGCTACACCTTC.

The V call is TRBV6-5, the J call TRBJ2-2, with 7 nucleotides matching TRBD2. This CDR3 contains 14 residues. Germline CDR1 and CDR2: MNHEY and SVGAGI. Germline trimming cut 7 bases from V and 1 base from J; bases unmatched to any gene: 3. The DNA of the CDR3 is TGTGCCAGCACACCGGGGGGGAACACCGGGGAGCTGTTTTTT. It encodes CASTPGGNTGELFF.

The CDR3 spells CASSGERGGLQETQYF. Here the CDR3 DNA reads TGTGCCAGCAGCGGAGAGCGGGGGGGCCTCCAAGAGACCCAGTACTTC. This rearrangement joins TRBV7-2 to TRBJ2-5, with 10 bases matching TRBD2. Germline V gives CDR1 SGHTA, CDR2 FQGNSA. CDR3 length: 16 amino acids. With 5 bases clipped from V and 1 base from J, the junction kept 7 bases outside the gene matches.

V is TRBV2 and J is TRBJ2-5, with D maybe TRBD2 (6 bases). V lost 6 bases, J lost 5 bases, and 19 bases lay in between. This CDR3 spans 15 amino acids. CDR1 is SNHLY and CDR2 is FYNNEI in the germline V gene. The CDR3 loop reads CASRLRDALRETQYF. The CDR3 coding sequence is TGTGCCAGCAGATTGCGGGACGCCCTTCGGGAGACCCAGTACTTC.

The chain joins TRBV6-4 to TRBJ1-4; D unresolved. In germline, CDR1 is MRHNA, CDR2 SNTAGT. Trimming cost V 10 bases and J 0 bases, with 6 bases left between them. The CDR3 runs to 12 residues. The CDR3 bases are TGTGCCACCGCGGCAACTAATGAAAAACTGTTTTTT. This codes for CATAATNEKLFF.

The CDR3 DNA follows: TGTGCCAGCAGCTCGGGACAGCCATCCGGGGAGCTGTTTTTT. Translating gives CASSSGQPSGELFF. The genes are TRBV9 and TRBJ2-2; the match to TRBD1 covers 7 bases. Germline assignment: CDR1 SGDLS and CDR2 YYNGEE. The length of the CDR3 is 14 residues. Trimming at V came to 4 bases and at J to 6 bases, leaving 6 bases not matched to a gene.